This TCR beta chain appears in the sequencing data of a study of T cell responses to AZD1222 COVID-19 vaccine listed by TCRdb under 2021. Regarding the complete study: TCR sequencing was performed for 230 to 250 trial participants, of whom roughly 200 were given two doses of AZD1222 and around 26 were given two doses of MenACWY control vaccine. Trial participants were enrolled by age into 18-55, 56-69 and 70-plus year subgroups, with around 140, 26 and 57 TCR-sequenced participants respectively.

The time point label for this specimen denotes: baseline before first vaccination. The treatment or condition label for this specimen denotes: meningococcal conjugate vaccine given as trial control. Vaccinee samples came from UK trials COV001 and COV002, including a single-blind randomized controlled phase 2/3 trial of AZD1222 (ChAdOx1 nCoV-19) in healthy adults. For TCRbeta chain sequencing, PBMC samples from trial participants were taken at day 0 and at day 28 after the second dose. V has 11 bases trimmed and J has 6 bases trimmed; junction bases matching no gene number 10. The CDR3 holds 13 amino acids from the cysteine to the phenylalanine. Just CDR3 DNA is preserved here, 39 bases in frame from base 1. The germline V gene gives CDR1 as ENHRY and CDR2 as SYGVKD. Regarding this clone: It lacks a known antigen. Base quality data are lacking; no much larger clone is found one base away.

Here is what the overall study found, with its caveats: Vaccine-associated CD4 TCRs spanned the whole spike protein, with dominant responses in regions 160-218 and 743-854. A significant rise in spike-specific TCR breadth and depth was observed after two AZD1222 doses relative to day 0 and relative to MenACWY recipients. The 56-69-year group was small, and its depth increase did not reach significance, likely because of low power. Reportedly, close to half of the unique spike-specific TCRs recognized epitopes lying outside the regions that are mutated in the B.1.351 and B.1.1.7 variants. Because no day 14 peak-response samples were available, repertoires were characterized only after the peak T cell response. Most participants were white British and females outnumbered males, and the authors suggested that clonal diversity may have been underestimated. Conclusions about previously exposed vaccinees are limited, since just a handful of AZD1222 recipients were seropositive for SARS-CoV-2 at baseline.

The CDR3 regions of human TCRbeta chains were subjected to immunosequencing. Per the original workflow: TCRs in the repertoires were compared against a reference library of SARS-CoV-2-specific TCRs that had been generated with the MIRA antigen-specificity platform. Breadth was defined as the fraction of unique TCRs that were SARS-CoV-2-associated. Depth was defined as the fraction of total T cells that were SARS-CoV-2-associated. Each spike-specific TCR was assigned to its reactive spike region and to a CD4 or CD8 class using the MIRA data. Log10-transformed breadth and depth values were compared by one-way ANOVA with Sidak's multiple comparisons tests. Not all clones reach the TCRdb copy of this immuneACCESS table, which keeps in-frame sequences only. Checked studies attribute under half of the gap to unresolved V genes and leave the rest unexplained. V and J calls and clone size come straight from that table; D and trimming were deduced from the DNA. In this sample the table shows under 200,000 clones, approximately 87% of which occur a single time. The top ten clones comprise under 3.5% of the sample.

The receptor was isolated from an adult in good health. This sequence uses TRBV10-3 and TRBJ2-7, and TRBD2 matches 10 of the central bases. The sequencing here drew on peripheral blood, taken on day 0 of MenACWY control vaccination. The nucleotides are TGTGCCGTGGAGCGGGAGGGCCAAGGCGAGCAGTACTTC. This codes for CAVEREGQGEQYF.